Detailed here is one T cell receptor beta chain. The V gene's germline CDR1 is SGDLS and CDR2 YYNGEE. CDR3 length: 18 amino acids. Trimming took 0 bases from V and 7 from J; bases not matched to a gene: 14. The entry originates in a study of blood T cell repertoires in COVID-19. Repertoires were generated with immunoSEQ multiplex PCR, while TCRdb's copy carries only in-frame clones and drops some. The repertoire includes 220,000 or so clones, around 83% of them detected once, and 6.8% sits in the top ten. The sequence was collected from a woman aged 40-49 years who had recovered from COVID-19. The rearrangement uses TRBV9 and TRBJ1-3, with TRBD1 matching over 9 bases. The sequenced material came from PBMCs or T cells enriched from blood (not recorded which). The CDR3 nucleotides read TGTGCCAGCAGCGTAGGGGGACCTTTACAGGGGGCACGGAACACCATATATTTT. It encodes CASSVGGPLQGARNTIYF. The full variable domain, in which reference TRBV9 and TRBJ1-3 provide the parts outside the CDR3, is DSGVTQTPKHLITATGQRVTLRCSPRSGDLSVYWYQQSLDQGLQFLIQYYNGEERAKGNILERFSAQQFPDLHSELNLSSLELGDSALYFCASSVGGPLQGARNTIYFGEGSWLTVV.